Presented here are 4 T cell receptor beta chains from one specimen sequenced in a study of T cell responses to AZD1222 COVID-19 vaccine (dated by TCRdb to the early 2020s). The receptor library was made with the immunoSEQ multiplex PCR assay. TCRdb retrieved this table from immuneACCESS and kept in-frame rearrangements only. Not all clones are present; in checked studies, unresolved V genes account for under half, and no reason is known for the remainder. This sample holds about 140,000 clones; roughly 92% were observed only once. The top ten clonotypes cover over 1.5% of the sample. According to the study, the label for this sample's time point signals: baseline before first vaccination. Sequencing was performed on peripheral blood, taken on day 0 of AZD1222 vaccination. Every receptor here comes from an adult in good health.

Note on this clone: The same CDR3 can be traced to other DNA sequences in this sample. The chain recombines TRBV28 with TRBJ2-2, with TRBD2 as a possible D gene (5 bases). The V end lost 3 bases, the J end lost 6 bases, and 5 bases lay between the germline ends. This CDR3 spans 12 amino acids. Germline V gene sequence: CDR1 MDHEN, CDR2 SYDVKM. CDR3 protein: CASSLRAGELFF. For the CDR3, the DNA is TGTGCCAGCAGTTTGAGGGCCGGGGAGCTGTTTTTT.

This clone was counted a single time. The V call is TRBV27, the J call TRBJ2-5; 8 positions match TRBD2. CDR1 MNHEY and CDR2 SMNVEV come from the germline V gene (reference sequence). This CDR3 spans 14 amino acids. J gave up 3 bases and V 6 bases, and 6 bases lay outside the gene matches. CDR3 nucleotides: TGTGCCAGCAGATCACTAGCGGAGAAAGAGACCCAGTACTTC. This sequence encodes CASRSLAEKETQYF.

This clone has only one observation. The chain joins TRBV9 to TRBJ2-7, with D uncertain. The germline CDR1 and CDR2 sequences are SGDLS and YYNGEE. This CDR3 contains 10 residues. The CDR3 spells CARCPYEQYF. DNA of the CDR3: TGTGCTCGGTGTCCCTACGAGCAGTACTTC.

The V and J genes are TRBV6-1 and TRBJ1-5; D unresolved. Germline CDR1 and CDR2: MNHNS and SASEGT. The CDR3 has 15 residues. The V gene lost 2 bases and the J gene lost 4 bases, with 12 bases spanning the gap. The CDR3 DNA is TGTGCCAGCAGTGAAAATGACGGAACAAATCAGCCCCAGCATTTT. The encoded protein is CASSENDGTNQPQHF.